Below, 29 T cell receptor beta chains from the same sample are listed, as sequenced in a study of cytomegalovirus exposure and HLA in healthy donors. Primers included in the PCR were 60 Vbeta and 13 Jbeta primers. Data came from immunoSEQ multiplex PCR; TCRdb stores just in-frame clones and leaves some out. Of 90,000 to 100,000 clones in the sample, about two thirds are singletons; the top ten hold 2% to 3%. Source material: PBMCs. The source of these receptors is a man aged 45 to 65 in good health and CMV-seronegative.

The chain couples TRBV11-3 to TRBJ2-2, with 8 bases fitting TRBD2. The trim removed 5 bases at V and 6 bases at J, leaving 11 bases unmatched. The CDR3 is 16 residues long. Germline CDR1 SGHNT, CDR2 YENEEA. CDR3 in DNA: TGTGCCAGCAGCCCCGGTTGGCGGGAGGTGGCCGGGGAGCTGTTTTTT. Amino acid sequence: CASSPGWREVAGELFF.

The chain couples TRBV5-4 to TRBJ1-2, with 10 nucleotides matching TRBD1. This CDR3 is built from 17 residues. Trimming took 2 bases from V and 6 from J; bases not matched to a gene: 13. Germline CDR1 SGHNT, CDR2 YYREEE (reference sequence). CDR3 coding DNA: TGTGCCAGCAGCTTATTATCCCCGGGACAGGGGTTCCATGGCTACACCTTC. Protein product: CASSLLSPGQGFHGYTF.

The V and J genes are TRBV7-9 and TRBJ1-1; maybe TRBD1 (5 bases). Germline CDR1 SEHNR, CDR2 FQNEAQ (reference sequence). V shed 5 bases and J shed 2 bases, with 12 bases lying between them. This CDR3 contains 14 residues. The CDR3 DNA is TGTGCCAGCAGCCTAATACAGGTTAACACTGAAGCTTTCTTT. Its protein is CASSLIQVNTEAFF.

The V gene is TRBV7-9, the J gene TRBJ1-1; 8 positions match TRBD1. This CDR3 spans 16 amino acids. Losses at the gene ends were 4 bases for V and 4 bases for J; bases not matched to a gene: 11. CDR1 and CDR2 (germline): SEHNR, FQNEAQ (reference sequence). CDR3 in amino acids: CASSSFRDRTGTEAFF. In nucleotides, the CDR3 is TGTGCCAGCAGCTCATTTAGGGACAGGACGGGCACTGAAGCTTTCTTT.

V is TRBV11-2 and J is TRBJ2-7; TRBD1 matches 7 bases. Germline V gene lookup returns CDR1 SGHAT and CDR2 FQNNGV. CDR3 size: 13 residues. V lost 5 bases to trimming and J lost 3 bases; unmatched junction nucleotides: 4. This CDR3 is CASSDSGGYEQYF. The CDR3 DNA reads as TGTGCCAGCAGCGATTCAGGGGGCTACGAGCAGTACTTC. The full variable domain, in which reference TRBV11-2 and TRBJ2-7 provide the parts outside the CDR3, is EAGVAQSPRYKIIEKRQSVAFWCNPISGHATLYWYQQILGQGPKLLIQFQNNGVVDDSQLPKDRFSAERLKGVDSTLKIQPAKLEDSAVYLCASSDSGGYEQYFGPGTRLTVT.

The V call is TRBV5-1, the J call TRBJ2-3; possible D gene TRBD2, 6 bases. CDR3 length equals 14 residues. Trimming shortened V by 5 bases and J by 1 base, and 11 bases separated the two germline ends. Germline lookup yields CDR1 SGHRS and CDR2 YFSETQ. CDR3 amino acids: CASRKLAGTDTQYF. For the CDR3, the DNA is TGCGCCAGCAGAAAACTAGCTGGCACAGATACGCAGTATTTT.

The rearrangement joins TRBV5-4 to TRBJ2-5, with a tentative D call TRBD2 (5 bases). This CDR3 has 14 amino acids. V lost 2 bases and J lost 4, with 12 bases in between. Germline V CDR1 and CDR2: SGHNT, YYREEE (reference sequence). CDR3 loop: CASSLRGTGETQYF. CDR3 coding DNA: TGTGCCAGCAGCTTACGGGGTACCGGAGAGACCCAGTACTTC.

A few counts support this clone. The DNA for the CDR3 is TGTGCCAGCAGCCCCCACGGCGGGGGGGTCACAGATACGCAGTATTTT. It encodes CASSPHGGGVTDTQYF. The chain links TRBV11-2 to TRBJ2-3; 9 bases are shared with TRBD2. The ends lost 5 bases at V and 2 bases at J; junction bases unmatched: 8. The germline V gene has CDR1 SGHAT and CDR2 FQNNGV. This CDR3 comprises 16 residues.

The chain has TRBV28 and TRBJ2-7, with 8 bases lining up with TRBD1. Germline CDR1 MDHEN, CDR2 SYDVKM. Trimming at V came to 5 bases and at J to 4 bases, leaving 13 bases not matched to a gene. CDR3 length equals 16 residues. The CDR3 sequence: CASSDPGQAPRYEQYF. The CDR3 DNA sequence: TGTGCCAGCAGTGATCCGGGACAGGCCCCTCGTTACGAGCAGTACTTC.

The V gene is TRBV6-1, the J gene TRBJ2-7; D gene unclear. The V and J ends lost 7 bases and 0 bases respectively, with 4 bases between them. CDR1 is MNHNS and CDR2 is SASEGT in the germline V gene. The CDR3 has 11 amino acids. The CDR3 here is CASTDSYEQYF. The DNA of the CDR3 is TGTGCCAGCACAGACTCCTACGAGCAGTACTTC.

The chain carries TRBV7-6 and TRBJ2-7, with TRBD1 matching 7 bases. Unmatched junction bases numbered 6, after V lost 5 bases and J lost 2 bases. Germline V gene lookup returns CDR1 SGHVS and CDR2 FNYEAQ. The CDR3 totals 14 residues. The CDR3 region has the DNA TGTGCCAGCAGCCTACGGGACAGTCCCTACGAGCAGTACTTC. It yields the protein CASSLRDSPYEQYF. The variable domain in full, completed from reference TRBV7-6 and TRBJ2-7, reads GAGVSQSPRYKVTKRGQDVALRCDPISGHVSLYWYRQALGQGPEFLTYFNYEAQQDKSGLPNDRFSAERPEGSISTLTIQRTEQRDSAMYRCASSLRDSPYEQYFGPGTRLTVT.

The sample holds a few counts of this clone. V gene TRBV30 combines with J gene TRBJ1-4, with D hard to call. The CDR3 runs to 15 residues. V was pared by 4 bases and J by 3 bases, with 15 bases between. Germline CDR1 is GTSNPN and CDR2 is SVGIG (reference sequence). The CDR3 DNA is TGTGCCTGGAATGACCCGGCGGGCTCTAATGAAAAACTGTTTTTT. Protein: CAWNDPAGSNEKLFF.

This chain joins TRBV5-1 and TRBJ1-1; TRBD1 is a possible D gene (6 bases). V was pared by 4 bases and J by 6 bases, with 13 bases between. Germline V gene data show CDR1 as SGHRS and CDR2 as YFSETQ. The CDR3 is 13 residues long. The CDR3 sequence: CASSMLQGAEAFF. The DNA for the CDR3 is TGCGCCAGCAGCATGTTACAGGGAGCTGAAGCTTTCTTT.

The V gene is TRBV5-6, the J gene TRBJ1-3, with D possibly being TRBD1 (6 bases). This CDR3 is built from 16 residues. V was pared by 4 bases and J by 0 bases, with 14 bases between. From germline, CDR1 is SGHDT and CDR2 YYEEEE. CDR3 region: CASSPGRGSSGNTIYF. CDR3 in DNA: TGTGCCAGCAGCCCAGGGAGGGGGAGCTCTGGAAACACCATATATTTT.

The CDR3 sequence: CASRKQGGAAKNIQYF. In nucleotides, the CDR3 is TGTGCCAGCAGAAAACAGGGGGGAGCAGCCAAAAACATTCAGTACTTC. This chain links TRBV28 with TRBJ2-4, with 8 bases lining up with TRBD1. The V gene's germline CDR1 is MDHEN and CDR2 SYDVKM. With V trimmed by 6 bases and J by 0 bases, 7 bases remained unmatched. The CDR3 contains 16 residues.

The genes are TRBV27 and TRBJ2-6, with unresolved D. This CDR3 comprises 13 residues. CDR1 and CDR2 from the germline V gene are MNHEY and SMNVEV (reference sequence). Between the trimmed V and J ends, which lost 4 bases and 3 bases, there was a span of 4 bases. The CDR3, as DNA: TGTGCCAGCAGTTACAATGGGGCCAACGTCCTGACTTTC. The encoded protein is CASSYNGANVLTF. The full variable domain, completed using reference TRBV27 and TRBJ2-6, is EAQVTQNPRYLITVTGKKLTVTCSQNMNHEYMSWYRQDPGLGLRQIYYSMNVEVTDKGDVPEGYKVSRKEKRNFPLILESPSPNQTSLYFCASSYNGANVLTFGAGSRLTVL.

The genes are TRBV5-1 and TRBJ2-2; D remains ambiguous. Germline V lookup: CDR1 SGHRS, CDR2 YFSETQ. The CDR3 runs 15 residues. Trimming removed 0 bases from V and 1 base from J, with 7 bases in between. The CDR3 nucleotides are TGCGCCAGCAGCTTGGTTGGAGAGAACACCGGGGAGCTGTTTTTT. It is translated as CASSLVGENTGELFF.

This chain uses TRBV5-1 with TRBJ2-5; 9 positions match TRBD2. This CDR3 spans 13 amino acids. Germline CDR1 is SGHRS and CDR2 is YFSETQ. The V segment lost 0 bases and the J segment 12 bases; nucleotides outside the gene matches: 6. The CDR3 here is CASSLAPASGKYF. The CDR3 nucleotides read TGCGCCAGCAGCTTGGCCCCCGCTAGCGGGAAGTACTTC.

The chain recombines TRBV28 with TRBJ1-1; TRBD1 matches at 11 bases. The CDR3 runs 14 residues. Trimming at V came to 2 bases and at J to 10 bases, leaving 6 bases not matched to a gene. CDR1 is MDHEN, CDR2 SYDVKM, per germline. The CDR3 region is CASSLEDRGLSAFF. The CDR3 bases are TGTGCCAGCAGTTTAGAGGACAGGGGGCTATCAGCTTTCTTT.

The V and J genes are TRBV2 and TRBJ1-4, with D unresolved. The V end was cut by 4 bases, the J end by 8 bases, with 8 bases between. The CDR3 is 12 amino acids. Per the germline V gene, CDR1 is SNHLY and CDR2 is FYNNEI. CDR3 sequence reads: CASSVVSEKLFF. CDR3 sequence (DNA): TGTGCCAGCAGTGTAGTGAGCGAAAAACTGTTTTTT.

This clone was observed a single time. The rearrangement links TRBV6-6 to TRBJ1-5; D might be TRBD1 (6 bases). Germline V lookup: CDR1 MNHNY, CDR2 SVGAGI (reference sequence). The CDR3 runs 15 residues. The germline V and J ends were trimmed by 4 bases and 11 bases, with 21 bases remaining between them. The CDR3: CASSSGGNGVQAQHF. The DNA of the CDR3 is TGTGCCAGCAGTTCGGGGGGCAATGGAGTACAGGCCCAGCATTTT.

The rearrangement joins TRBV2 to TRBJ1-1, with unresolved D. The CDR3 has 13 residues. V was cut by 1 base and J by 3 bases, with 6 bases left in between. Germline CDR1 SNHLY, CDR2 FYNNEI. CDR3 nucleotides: TGTGCCAGCAGTGAAGAGAGCCACACTGAAGCTTTCTTT. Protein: CASSEESHTEAFF. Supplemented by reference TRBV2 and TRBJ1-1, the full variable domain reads EPEVTQTPSHQVTQMGQEVILRCVPISNHLYFYWYRQILGQKVEFLVSFYNNEISEKSEIFDDQFSVERPDGSNFTLKIRSTKLEDSAMYFCASSEESHTEAFFGQGTRLTVV.

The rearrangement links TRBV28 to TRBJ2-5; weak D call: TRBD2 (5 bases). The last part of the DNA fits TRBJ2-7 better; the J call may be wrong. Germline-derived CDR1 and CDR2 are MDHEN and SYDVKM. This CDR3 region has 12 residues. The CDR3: CASSSRVHEQYF. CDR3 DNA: TGTGCCAGCAGTTCGCGGGTCCACGAGCAGTACTTC.

The CDR3 sequence: CATSTNVGQGTEAFF. DNA of the CDR3: TGTGCCACCAGCACAAATGTGGGACAGGGGACTGAAGCTTTCTTT. The chain links TRBV15 to TRBJ1-1; 10 nucleotides agree with TRBD1. CDR1 and CDR2 (germline): LNHNV, YYDKDF (reference sequence). The CDR3 covers 15 residues. The trim removed 4 bases at V and 5 bases at J, leaving 7 bases unmatched.

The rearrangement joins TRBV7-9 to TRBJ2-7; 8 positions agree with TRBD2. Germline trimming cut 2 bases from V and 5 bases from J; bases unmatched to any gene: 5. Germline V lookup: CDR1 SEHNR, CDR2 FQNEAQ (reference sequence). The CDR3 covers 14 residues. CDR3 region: CASSLSGLANEQYF. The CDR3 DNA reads TGTGCCAGCAGCTTAAGCGGACTAGCAAACGAGCAGTACTTC.

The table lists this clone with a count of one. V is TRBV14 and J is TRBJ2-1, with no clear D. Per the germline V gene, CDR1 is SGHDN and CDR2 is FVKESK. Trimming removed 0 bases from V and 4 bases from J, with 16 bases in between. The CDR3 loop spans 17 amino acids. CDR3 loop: CASSQDLGPLVYNEQFF. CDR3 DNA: TGTGCCAGCAGCCAAGATTTAGGCCCGCTAGTATACAATGAGCAGTTCTTC.

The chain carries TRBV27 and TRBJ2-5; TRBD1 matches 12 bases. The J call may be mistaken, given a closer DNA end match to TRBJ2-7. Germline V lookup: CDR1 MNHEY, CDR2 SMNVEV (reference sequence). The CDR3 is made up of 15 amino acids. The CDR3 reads CASSMGQGALDEQYF. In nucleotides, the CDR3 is TGTGCCAGCAGTATGGGACAGGGGGCTCTCGACGAGCAGTACTTC.

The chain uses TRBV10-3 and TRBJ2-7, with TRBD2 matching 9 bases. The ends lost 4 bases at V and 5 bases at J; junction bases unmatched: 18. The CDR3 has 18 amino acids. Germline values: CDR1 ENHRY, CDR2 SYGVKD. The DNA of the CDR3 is TGTGCCATCAGTGGTTCCGGCGGGAGGGATTCTTGGTGGGACGAGCAGTACTTC. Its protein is CAISGSGGRDSWWDEQYF.

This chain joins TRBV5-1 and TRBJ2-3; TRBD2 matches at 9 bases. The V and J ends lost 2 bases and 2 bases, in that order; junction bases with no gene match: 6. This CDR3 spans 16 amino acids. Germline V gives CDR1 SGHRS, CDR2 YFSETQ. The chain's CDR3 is CASSFAGGPNTDTQYF. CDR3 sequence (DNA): TGCGCCAGCAGCTTTGCGGGGGGGCCGAACACAGATACGCAGTATTTT.